A selection of T cell receptor beta chains follows, all from one sample in a study of blood T cell repertoires in COVID-19. TCRdb's copy holds only in-frame clones and misses some; the assay was immunoSEQ multiplex PCR. The profile covers about 170,000 clones, with about 86% appearing a single time and approximately 2.4% taken by the ten largest. The sample consisted of peripheral blood. These TCRs come from a human donor with acute or convalescent COVID-19. The donor label of this sample is uncertain. Each CDR3 is given with its conserved first and last residue. Fields, in order: CDR3 length, V gene, clone size, D gene, J gene, CDR3 DNA, CDR3 protein. The D gene is left open where the match is weak. For some rows the clone size is stated as once, few or many, or as a class when expanded; others skip it.

>17|TRBV6-4|NA|TRBD2|TRBJ2-7
TGTGCCAGCAGACTAGCGGGGGGCCCGACGAATCCTTACGAGCAGTACTTC
CASRLAGGPTNPYEQYF
>15|TRBV6-5|once|NA|TRBJ2-5
TGTGCCAGCAGTTACTCGGGCAGGGACCAAGAGACCCAGTACTTC
CASSYSGRDQETQYF
>16|TRBV3-1/TRBV3-2|NA|TRBD2|TRBJ2-5
TGTGCCAGCAGCCAAGAAAGGAGCGGGGGGCAAGAGACCCAGTACTTC
CASSQERSGGQETQYF
>14|TRBV6-5|NA|TRBD2|TRBJ2-2
TGTGCCAGCAGTTCCCTACTAGCGGTCGGGGAGCTGTTTTTT
CASSSLLAVGELFF
>18|TRBV5-1|NA|NA|TRBJ2-6
TGCGCCAGCAGCTTTAACAGGGTTTTACTCACTGGGGCCAACGTCCTGACTTTC
CASSFNRVLLTGANVLTF
>12|TRBV6-5|NA|TRBD1|TRBJ2-5
TGTGCCGTTCGACAGGGGCAAGAGACCCAGTACTTC
CAVRQGQETQYF
>12|TRBV27|once|NA|TRBJ1-2
TGTGCCAGCAGATCAGGGCCCTATGGCTACACCTTC
CASRSGPYGYTF
>16|TRBV19|NA|TRBD1|TRBJ2-7
TGTGCCAGTAGTCGCGGACAGGGGGCTACAAACTACGAGCAGTACTTC
CASSRGQGATNYEQYF
>15|TRBV2|NA|NA|TRBJ2-3
TGTGCCAGCAGTGCGCAGACGGGAAGCACAGATACGCAGTATTTT
CASSAQTGSTDTQYF
>14|TRBV6-6|NA|TRBD1|TRBJ1-1
TGTGCCAGCAGACGGACAGGAGAAAGCACTGAAGCTTTCTTT
CASRRTGESTEAFF
>14|TRBV27|NA|TRBD1|TRBJ1-2
TGTGCCAGCCAACCGGGACAGGGATTTTATGGCTACACCTTC
CASQPGQGFYGYTF
>15|TRBV6-2/TRBV6-3|NA|NA|TRBJ1-3
TGTGCCAGCAGTGCCGTCGACAGTCCTGGAAACACCATATATTTT
CASSAVDSPGNTIYF
>14|TRBV3-1/TRBV3-2|NA|NA|TRBJ2-1
TGTGCCAGCAGCCAAGCTGGGGAGGGGGGTGAGCAGTTCTTC
CASSQAGEGGEQFF
>15|TRBV7-2|NA|TRBD2|TRBJ2-7
TGTGCCAGCAGCTTAGTTGCGGGAGGTGGGTACGAGCAGTACTTC
CASSLVAGGGYEQYF
>19|TRBV11-2|NA|TRBD1|TRBJ2-1
TGTGCCAGCAGCCCAGACAGACCGGGACAGCGTTACTCCTACAATGAGCAGTTCTTC
CASSPDRPGQRYSYNEQFF
>15|TRBV11-2|few|NA|TRBJ2-2
TGTGCCAGCAGGGGGGACACCAGCTTCACCGGGGAGCTGTTTTTT
CASRGDTSFTGELFF
>15|TRBV6-2/TRBV6-3|few|NA|TRBJ1-2
TGTGCCAGCAACCCCATAACGACAGGAAACTATGGCTACACCTTC
CASNPITTGNYGYTF
>11|TRBV7-8|NA|NA|TRBJ2-1
TGTGCCAGCAGTCCCTCCAATGAGCAGTTCTTC
CASSPSNEQFF